This TCR beta chain was identified during a study of beta chain features in type 1 diabetes. CDR3 length: 12 amino acids. This clone was seen only a few times. Reverse transcription of all isolated RNA meant that expressed TCRB transcripts were sequenced. The data were produced by immunoSEQ multiplex PCR, yet TCRdb's version contains in-frame clones alone and is incomplete. The sample shows around 350,000 clones, around 12% of them seen only once. One heparinised draw of blood, averaging about 110 mL, came from each donor. CD45RO/CCR7/CD25/CD127/CD95/CD27 staining was used to isolate CD4+ naive, central memory, regulatory and stem cell-like memory cells by sorting.

The clonotype was recovered from a man aged 18 to 29 in good health. This rearrangement joins TRBV21-1 to TRBJ2-7; TRBD1, the D gene given by the table, was not confirmed from the DNA. TRBV21-1 is noted as a pseudogene. What was sequenced was naive CD4+ T cells from blood. The CDR3 here is CASSTRVDEQYF. The CDR3 DNA is TGTGCCAGCAGTACCAGGGTGGATGAGCAGTACTTC.